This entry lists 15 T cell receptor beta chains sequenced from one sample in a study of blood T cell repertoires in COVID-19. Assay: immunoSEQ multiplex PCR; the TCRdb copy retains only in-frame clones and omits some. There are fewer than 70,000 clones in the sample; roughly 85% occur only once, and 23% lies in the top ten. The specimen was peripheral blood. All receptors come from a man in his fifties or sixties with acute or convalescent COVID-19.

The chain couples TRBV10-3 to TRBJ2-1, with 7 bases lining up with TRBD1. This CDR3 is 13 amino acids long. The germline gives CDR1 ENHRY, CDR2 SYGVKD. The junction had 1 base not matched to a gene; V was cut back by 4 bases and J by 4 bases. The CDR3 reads CAISGTGYNEQFF. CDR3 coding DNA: TGTGCCATCAGTGGGACAGGTTACAATGAGCAGTTCTTC.

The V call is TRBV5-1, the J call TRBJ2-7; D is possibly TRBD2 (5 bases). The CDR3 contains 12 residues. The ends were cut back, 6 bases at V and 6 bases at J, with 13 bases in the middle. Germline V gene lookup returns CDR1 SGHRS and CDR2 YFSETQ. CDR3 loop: CASTGNRIEQYF. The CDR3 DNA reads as TGCGCCAGCACCGGGAACCGGATCGAGCAGTACTTC.

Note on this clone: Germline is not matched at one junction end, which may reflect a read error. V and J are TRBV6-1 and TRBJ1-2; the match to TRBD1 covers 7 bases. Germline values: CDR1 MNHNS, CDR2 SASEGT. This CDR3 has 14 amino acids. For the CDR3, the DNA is TGTGCCAGCGGTGACAGGGCATTATCGGGTGGCTACACCTTC. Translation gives CASGDRALSGGYTF.

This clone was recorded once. The DNA of the CDR3 is TGTGCCAGTAGTATAGGTGGGACAAGTTTGGCTGAAGCTTTCTTT. Residues: CASSIGGTSLAEAFF. The chain employs TRBV19 and TRBJ1-1; tentatively, D is TRBD1 (6 bases). In germline, CDR1 is LNHDA, CDR2 SQIVND (reference sequence). The V end was cut by 1 base, the J end by 6 bases, with 15 bases between. This CDR3 has 15 residues.

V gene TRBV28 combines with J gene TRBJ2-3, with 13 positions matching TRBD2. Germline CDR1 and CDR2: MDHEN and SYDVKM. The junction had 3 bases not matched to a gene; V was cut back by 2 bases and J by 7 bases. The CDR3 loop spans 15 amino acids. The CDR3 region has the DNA TGTGCCAGCAGTTTAGAACTAGCGGGGGGGAATACGCAGTATTTT. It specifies CASSLELAGGNTQYF.

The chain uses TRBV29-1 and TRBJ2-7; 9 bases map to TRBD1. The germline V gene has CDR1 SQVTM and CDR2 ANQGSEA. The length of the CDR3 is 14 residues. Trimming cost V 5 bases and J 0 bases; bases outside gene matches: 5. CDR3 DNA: TGCAGCGTTTCGGGACAGGGTCTCTCCTACGAGCAGTACTTC. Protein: CSVSGQGLSYEQYF.

CDR3 sequence reads: CASTRQGTYNEQFF. In nucleotides, the CDR3 is TGCGCCAGCACCAGACAGGGAACCTACAATGAGCAGTTCTTC. The chain recombines TRBV10-2 with TRBJ2-1, with TRBD1 identical over 7 bases. CDR1 WSHSY and CDR2 SAAADI come from the germline V gene. The CDR3 is 14 amino acids. The trim removed 7 bases at V and 2 bases at J, leaving 5 bases unmatched.

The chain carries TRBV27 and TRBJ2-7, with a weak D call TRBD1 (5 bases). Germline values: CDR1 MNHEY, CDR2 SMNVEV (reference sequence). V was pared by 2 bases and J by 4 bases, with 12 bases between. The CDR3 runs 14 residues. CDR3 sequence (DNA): TGTGCCAGCAGTTTAGGCAGGGAACTTTACGAGCAGTACTTC. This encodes CASSLGRELYEQYF.

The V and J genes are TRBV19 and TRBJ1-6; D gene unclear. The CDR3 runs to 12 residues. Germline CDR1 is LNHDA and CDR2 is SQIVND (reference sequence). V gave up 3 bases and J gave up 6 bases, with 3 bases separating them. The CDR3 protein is CASSISNSPLHF. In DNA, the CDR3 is TGTGCCAGTAGTATCTCTAATTCACCCCTCCACTTT.

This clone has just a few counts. The CDR3 region is CASSSRTGSGNQPQHF. Written as DNA, the CDR3 is TGTGCCAGCAGCTCTCGGACAGGCTCCGGAAATCAGCCCCAGCATTTT. V is TRBV2 and J is TRBJ1-5; 7 bases fit TRBD1. J was trimmed by 4 bases and V by 6 bases; bases with no gene match: 12. Germline-derived CDR1 and CDR2 are SNHLY and FYNNEI. This CDR3 is built from 16 residues.

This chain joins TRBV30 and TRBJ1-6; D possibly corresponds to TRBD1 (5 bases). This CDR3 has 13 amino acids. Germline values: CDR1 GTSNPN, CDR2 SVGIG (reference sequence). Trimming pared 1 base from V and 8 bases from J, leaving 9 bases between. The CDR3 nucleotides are TGTGCCTGGAGTGCCAGGGATCATTCACCCCTCCACTTT. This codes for CAWSARDHSPLHF.

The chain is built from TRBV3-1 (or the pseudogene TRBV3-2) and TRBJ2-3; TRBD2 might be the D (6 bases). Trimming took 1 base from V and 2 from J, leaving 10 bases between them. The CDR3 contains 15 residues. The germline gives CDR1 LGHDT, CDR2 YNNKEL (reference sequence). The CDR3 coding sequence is TGTGCCAGCAGCCAAGGGGGGGTTACCACAGATACGCAGTATTTT. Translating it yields CASSQGGVTTDTQYF.

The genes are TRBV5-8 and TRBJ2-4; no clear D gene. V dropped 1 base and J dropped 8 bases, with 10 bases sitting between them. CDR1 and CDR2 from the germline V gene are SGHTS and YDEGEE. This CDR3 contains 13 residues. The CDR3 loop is CASSLSSYYIQYF. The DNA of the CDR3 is TGTGCCAGCAGCTTGTCCTCGTACTACATTCAGTACTTC.

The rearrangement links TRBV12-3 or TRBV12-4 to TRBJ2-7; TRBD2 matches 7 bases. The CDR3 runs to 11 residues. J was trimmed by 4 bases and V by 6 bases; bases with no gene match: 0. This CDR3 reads CASSGGYEQYV. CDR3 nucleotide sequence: TGTGCCAGCAGCGGGGGGTACGAGCAGTACGTC.

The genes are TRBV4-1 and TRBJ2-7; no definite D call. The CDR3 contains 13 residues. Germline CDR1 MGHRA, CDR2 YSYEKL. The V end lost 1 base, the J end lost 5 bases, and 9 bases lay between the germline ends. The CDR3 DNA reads TGCGCCAGCAGCCAAGGGTCCGCGGACGAGCAGTACGTC. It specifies CASSQGSADEQYV.